These 15 T cell receptor beta chains share one sample of origin, sequenced in a study of OX40 agonist ivuxolimab in advanced cancers. The data were produced by immunoSEQ multiplex PCR, yet TCRdb's version contains in-frame clones alone and is incomplete. The sample consists of around 70,000 clones, approximately 86% of them appearing once. Sequencing was performed on CD4+ or CD8+ T cells sorted from blood, taken in a trial of the OX40 agonist ivuxolimab. The receptors here all came from an adult with an advanced solid tumor such as melanoma, head and neck, liver or kidney cancer.

The chain links TRBV5-8 to TRBJ2-1, with 12 bases lining up with TRBD1. V trimming: 3 bases; J trimming: 8 bases; junction bases outside the gene matches: 9. The germline V gene encodes CDR1 SGHTS and CDR2 YDEGEE. There are 16 residues in the CDR3. In DNA form, the CDR3 reads TGTGCCAGCAGCTCGCGTGCGGGACAGGGGGCCTATGAGCAGTTCTTC. Amino acid sequence: CASSSRAGQGAYEQFF. The complete variable domain, with remaining parts taken from reference TRBV5-8 and TRBJ2-1, reads EAGVTQSPTHLIKTRGQQATLRCSPISGHTSVYWYQQALGLGLQFLLWYDEGEERNRGNFPPRFSGRQFPNYSSELNVNALELEDSALYLCASSSRAGQGAYEQFFGPGTRLTVL.

The sample holds a few counts of this clone. The chain combines TRBV5-4 with TRBJ1-2; tentative D call: TRBD1 (5 bases). Trimming stripped 3 bases from V and 5 bases from J, with 14 bases between. Germline CDR1 and CDR2: SGHNT and YYREEE (reference sequence). The length of the CDR3 is 14 residues. CDR3 sequence: CASSWGTGPYGYTF. The CDR3 DNA is TGTGCCAGCAGCTGGGGGACGGGTCCATATGGCTACACCTTC.

This clone has only a few counts. The chain carries TRBV2 and TRBJ1-5, with 10 bases aligning to TRBD1. The V segment lost 6 bases and the J segment 6 bases; nucleotides outside the gene matches: 2. In germline, CDR1 is SNHLY, CDR2 FYNNEI. CDR3 length equals 13 residues. The CDR3 spells CASRDRGRQPQHF. The CDR3 bases are TGTGCCAGCAGAGACAGGGGGCGTCAGCCCCAGCATTTT.

This clone was observed a handful of times. The rearrangement uses TRBV28 and TRBJ2-3; 7 nucleotides align to TRBD1. The germline V gene encodes CDR1 MDHEN and CDR2 SYDVKM. The CDR3 spans 15 residues. V was pared by 4 bases and J by 5 bases, with 9 bases of the junction left unmatched. The CDR3 DNA follows: TGTGCCAGCAGTTCCCCGACAGGGACGGGAGATACGCAGTATTTT. This translates into CASSSPTGTGDTQYF.

The CDR3 DNA sequence: TGTGCCAGCAGCTTAAACAGGGATCAGCCCCAGCATTTT. Amino acid sequence: CASSLNRDQPQHF. The chain joins TRBV7-8 to TRBJ1-5, with a weak D call TRBD1 (6 bases). The V gene's germline CDR1 is SGHVS and CDR2 FQNEAQ. V gave up 2 bases and J gave up 5 bases, with 7 bases separating them. The CDR3 has 13 amino acids.

The V and J genes are TRBV19 and TRBJ2-2, with TRBD2 as a possible D gene (5 bases). CDR3 length: 15 amino acids. Trimming shortened V by 4 bases and J by 0 bases, and 9 bases separated the two germline ends. CDR1 is LNHDA and CDR2 is SQIVND in the germline V gene (reference sequence). CDR3 nucleotides: TGTGCCAGTAGTACCGGACTGACGAACACCGGGGAGCTGTTTTTT. It specifies CASSTGLTNTGELFF. The whole variable domain, remainder taken from reference TRBV19 and TRBJ2-2, is DGGITQSPKYLFRKEGQNVTLSCEQNLNHDAMYWYRQDPGQGLRLIYYSQIVNDFQKGDIAEGYSVSREKKESFPLTVTSAQKNPTAFYLCASSTGLTNTGELFFGEGSRLTVL.

The J gene is TRBJ2-7, the V gene TRBV6-1; D possibly corresponds to TRBD2 (6 bases). This CDR3 region has 14 residues. The germline V gene encodes CDR1 MNHNS and CDR2 SASEGT. V lost 6 bases and J lost 6, with 18 bases in between. CDR3 nucleotides: TGTGCCAGCAGCTTGGAGGGTTCAGTTGGCGAGCAGTACGTC. Protein product: CASSLEGSVGEQYV.

The gene calls are TRBV7-8 and TRBJ2-7; no firm D call. This CDR3 spans 13 amino acids. CDR1 SGHVS and CDR2 FQNEAQ come from the germline V gene. Trimming stripped 4 bases from V and 0 bases from J, with 7 bases between. CDR3 sequence reads: CASSSTTSYEQYF. DNA for the CDR3: TGTGCCAGCAGCTCGACCACCTCCTACGAGCAGTACTTC.

This chain joins TRBV11-3 and TRBJ2-1, with TRBD2 identical over 7 bases. Germline loops: CDR1 SGHNT, CDR2 YENEEA. Unmatched junction bases numbered 4, after V lost 5 bases and J lost 3 bases. The CDR3 extends over 14 amino acids. The CDR3 DNA follows: TGTGCCAGCAGCCTGAGCGGGGACTACAATGAGCAGTTCTTC. This codes for CASSLSGDYNEQFF. Full variable domain (missing parts from reference TRBV11-3 and TRBJ2-1): EAGVVQSPRYKIIEKKQPVAFWCNPISGHNTLYWYLQNLGQGPELLIRYENEEAVDDSQLPKDRFSAERLKGVDSTLKIQPAELGDSAVYLCASSLSGDYNEQFFGPGTRLTVL.

The chain joins TRBV5-5 to TRBJ1-2, with D possibly matching TRBD1 (6 bases). The CDR3 totals 11 residues. V was trimmed by 2 bases and J by 8 bases, leaving 7 bases between them. The germline V gene has CDR1 SGHKS and CDR2 YYEKEE (reference sequence). The DNA for the CDR3 is TGTGCCAGCAGCTTAGGGGGAGGCTACACCTTC. It is translated as CASSLGGGYTF.

This rearrangement joins TRBV7-7 to TRBJ2-3; the D call may be TRBD1 or TRBD2 (5 bases each). This CDR3 is built from 14 residues. Trimming took off 3 bases at V and 2 bases at J, with 9 bases between the two ends. Germline CDR1 reads SSHAT; CDR2 reads FNYEAQ (reference sequence). The CDR3 region is CASSFGTDTDTQYF. The CDR3 DNA is TGTGCCAGCAGCTTCGGGACGGACACAGATACGCAGTATTTT.

The J gene is TRBJ2-7, the V gene TRBV30, with 10 bases identical to TRBD1. The J segment lost 3 bases and the V segment lost 0 bases, leaving 8 bases of the junction unmatched. There are 16 residues in the CDR3. CDR1 is GTSNPN, CDR2 SVGIG, per germline (reference sequence). DNA for the CDR3: TGTGCCTGGAGTGTTTGGGACAGGGGTTTTCACTACGAGCAGTACTTC. It specifies CAWSVWDRGFHYEQYF.

The rearrangement links TRBV27 to TRBJ2-7, with a tentative D call TRBD1 (5 bases). The germline V and J ends were trimmed by 6 bases and 6 bases, with 15 bases remaining between them. This CDR3 is 13 amino acids long. Per the germline V gene, CDR1 is MNHEY and CDR2 is SMNVEV (reference sequence). CDR3 DNA sequence: TGTGCCAGCAGAATTACCCAGGGAAGCGAGCAGTACTTC. Its translation is CASRITQGSEQYF.

V and J are TRBV10-2 and TRBJ1-1; a possible D gene is TRBD1 (5 bases). The CDR3 extends over 14 amino acids. V was pared by 3 bases and J by 3 bases, with 11 bases between. Germline-derived CDR1 and CDR2 are WSHSY and SAAADI. CDR3 DNA sequence: TGCGCCAGCAGTGACAGGGTTAGTGACACTGAAGCTTTCTTT. It specifies CASSDRVSDTEAFF.

In nucleotides, the CDR3 is TGTGCCAGCAGCCAAGAAGATAGGCAGGGGGTCGAGCAGTTCTTC. It encodes CASSQEDRQGVEQFF. J is TRBJ2-1 and V is TRBV4-2, with 7 bases that match TRBD1. CDR3 size: 15 residues. Per the germline V gene, CDR1 is LGHNA and CDR2 is YNFKEQ. V trimming: 0 bases; J trimming: 10 bases; junction bases outside the gene matches: 9.